Detailed here is one T cell receptor beta chain. Deletions cut 6 bases from V and 3 bases from J, with 12 bases between. The CDR3 totals 13 residues. The germline gives CDR1 MNHEY, CDR2 SMNVEV (reference sequence). This sample was included in a study of PD-L1 blockade in urothelial cancer. Method: immunoSEQ multiplex PCR; TCRdb's copy keeps in-frame clones and lacks some. This table holds around 110,000 clones, more than 85% found once. Documented time point: peripheral blood 6 weeks after treatment start. This receptor was obtained from a man aged 55 to 70 with urothelial cancer. The specimen comprised PBMCs, sampled around atezolizumab (anti-PD-L1) treatment. The rearrangement joins TRBV27 to TRBJ2-7; tentatively, D is TRBD1 (5 bases). CDR3 sequence: CASRRSRDYEQYF. CDR3 in DNA: TGTGCCAGCAGGCGTAGCAGGGACTACGAGCAGTACTTC.